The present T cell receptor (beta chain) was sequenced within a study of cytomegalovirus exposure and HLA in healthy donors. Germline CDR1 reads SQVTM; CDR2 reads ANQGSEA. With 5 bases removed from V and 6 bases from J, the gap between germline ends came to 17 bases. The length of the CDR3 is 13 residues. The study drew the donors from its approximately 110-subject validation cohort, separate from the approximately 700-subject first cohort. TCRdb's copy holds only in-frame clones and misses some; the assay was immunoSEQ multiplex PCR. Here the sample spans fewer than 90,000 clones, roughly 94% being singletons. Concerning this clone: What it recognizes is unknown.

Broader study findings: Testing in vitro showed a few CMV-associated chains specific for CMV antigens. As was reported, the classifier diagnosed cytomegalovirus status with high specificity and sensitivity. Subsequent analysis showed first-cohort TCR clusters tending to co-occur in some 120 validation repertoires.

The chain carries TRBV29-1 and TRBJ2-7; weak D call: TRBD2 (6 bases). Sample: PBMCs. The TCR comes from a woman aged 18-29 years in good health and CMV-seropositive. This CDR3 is CSVRFTQGGEQYF. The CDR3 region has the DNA TGCAGCGTTCGATTTACCCAGGGAGGCGAGCAGTACTTC.